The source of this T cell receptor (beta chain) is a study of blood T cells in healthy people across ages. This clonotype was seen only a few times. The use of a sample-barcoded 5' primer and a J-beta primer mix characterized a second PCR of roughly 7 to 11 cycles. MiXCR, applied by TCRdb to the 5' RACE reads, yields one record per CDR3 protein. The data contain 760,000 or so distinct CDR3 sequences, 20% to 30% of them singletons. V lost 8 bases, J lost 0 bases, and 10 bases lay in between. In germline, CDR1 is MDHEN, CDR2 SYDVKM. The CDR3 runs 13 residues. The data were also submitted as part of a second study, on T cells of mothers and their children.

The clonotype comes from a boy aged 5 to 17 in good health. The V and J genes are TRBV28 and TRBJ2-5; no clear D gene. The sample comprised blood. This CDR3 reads CASQNFYQETQYF. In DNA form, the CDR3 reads TGTGCCAGCCAGAACTTCTACCAAGAGACCCAGTACTTC. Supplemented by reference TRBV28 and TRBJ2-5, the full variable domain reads DVKVTQSSRYLVKRTGEKVFLECVQDMDHENMFWYRQDPGLGLRLIYFSYDVKMKEKGDIPEGYSVSREKKERFSLILESASTNQTSMYLCASQNFYQETQYFGPGTRLLVL.